The rows below give T cell receptor beta chains drawn from one sample of a study of tumor-infiltrating lymphocytes in primary liver carcinoma. One entry per CDR3 protein, called by TCRdb with MiXCR from the multiplex PCR reads. The sample comprises about 96,000 distinct CDR3 sequences, less than 75% of which are singletons, and 25% to 35% rests with the top ten. Sequencing used tumor-adjacent normal liver tissue. Source of these receptors: a man aged 40-50 years with primary liver carcinoma and hepatitis B virus infection. Each CDR3 is given with its conserved first and last residue. D genes are given only for firm matches. Clone size is stated in some rows and not others, as once, few, many or a class when expanded.

v_gene: TRBV28; abundance: once; j_gene: TRBJ1-1; d_gene: .; CDR3aa: CASSFTVSTEAFF; CDR3nt: TGTGCCAGCAGTTTTACAGTGAGCACTGAAGCTTTCTTT
v_gene: TRBV11-2; abundance: .; j_gene: TRBJ2-7; d_gene: .; CDR3aa: CISSLLGHEQYF; CDR3nt: TGTATCAGCAGCTTGTTGGGCCACGAGCAGTACTTC
v_gene: TRBV5-4; abundance: .; j_gene: TRBJ2-3; d_gene: TRBD2; CDR3aa: CASSSEVTSVTDTRYF; CDR3nt: TGTGCCAGCAGCTCGGAGGTGACTAGCGTTACAGATACGCGGTATTTT
v_gene: TRBV12-3/TRBV12-4; abundance: medium-sized; j_gene: TRBJ2-1; d_gene: .; CDR3aa: CASSPLAGEQFF; CDR3nt: TGTGCCAGCAGCCCACTAGCTGGAGAGCAGTTCTTC
v_gene: TRBV14; abundance: many; j_gene: TRBJ2-1; d_gene: .; CDR3aa: CASSQDWLAGNEQFF; CDR3nt: TGTGCCAGCAGCCAAGATTGGCTAGCAGGCAATGAGCAGTTCTTC
v_gene: TRBV6-5; abundance: .; j_gene: TRBJ2-4; d_gene: .; CDR3aa: CAGSYSTIAKNIQYF; CDR3nt: TGTGCCGGCAGTTACTCGACTATAGCCAAAAACATTCAGTACTTC
v_gene: TRBV6-5; abundance: .; j_gene: TRBJ2-7; d_gene: .; CDR3aa: CASSPIPLGTEQYF; CDR3nt: TGTGCCAGCTCGCCCATTCCCCTGGGGACCGAGCAGTACTTC
v_gene: TRBV6-4; abundance: .; j_gene: TRBJ2-1; d_gene: .; CDR3aa: CASSDTSFGGQIF; CDR3nt: TGTGCCAGCAGTGACACTAGTTTCGGGGGTCAGATCTTC
v_gene: TRBV10-3; abundance: .; j_gene: TRBJ1-3; d_gene: .; CDR3aa: CANGPGNTIYF; CDR3nt: TGTGCCAATGGACCTGGAAACACCATATATTTT
v_gene: TRBV19; abundance: .; j_gene: TRBJ2-7; d_gene: .; CDR3aa: CASTRQGSHEQYF; CDR3nt: TGTGCCAGTACTCGCCAGGGGTCCCACGAGCAGTACTTC
v_gene: TRBV11-2; abundance: .; j_gene: TRBJ2-2; d_gene: TRBD2; CDR3aa: CAIRETSGRSGELFF; CDR3nt: TGTGCCATCAGGGAGACTAGCGGGAGAAGCGGGGAGTTGTTTTTT
v_gene: TRBV27; abundance: few; j_gene: TRBJ2-7; d_gene: .; CDR3aa: CASREQGYEQYF; CDR3nt: TGTGCCAGCAGAGAACAGGGCTACGAGCAGTACTTC
v_gene: TRBV5-6; abundance: many; j_gene: TRBJ1-5; d_gene: TRBD1; CDR3aa: CASSLGTGNDQPQHF; CDR3nt: TGTGCCAGCAGCTTGGGGACAGGGAACGATCAGCCCCAGCATTTT
v_gene: TRBV7-2; abundance: .; j_gene: TRBJ2-7; d_gene: TRBD2; CDR3aa: CASSLGTSGRYKDEQYF; CDR3nt: TGTGCCAGCAGCTTAGGGACTAGCGGGAGGTATAAGGACGAGCAGTACTTC
v_gene: TRBV21-1; abundance: few; j_gene: TRBJ1-5; d_gene: .; CDR3aa: CASSTSVRDKDSNQPQHF; CDR3nt: TGTGCCAGCAGCACATCGGTTAGGGACAAAGATAGCAATCAGCCCCAGCATTTT
v_gene: TRBV4-1; abundance: .; j_gene: TRBJ2-1; d_gene: .; CDR3aa: CVSGHSMNNEQFF; CDR3nt: TGCGTCAGCGGCCACTCGATGAACAATGAGCAGTTCTTC
v_gene: TRBV4-1; abundance: .; j_gene: TRBJ1-1; d_gene: .; CDR3aa: CASSLLLAGEMEAFF; CDR3nt: TGCGCAAGCAGCCTATTGCTAGCAGGGGAAATGGAAGCTTTCTTT
v_gene: TRBV6-5; abundance: .; j_gene: TRBJ2-2; d_gene: .; CDR3aa: CASRYGDIVTGELFF; CDR3nt: TGTGCCAGCAGATACGGTGACATTGTCACCGGGGAGCTGTTTTTT
v_gene: TRBV4-1; abundance: many; j_gene: TRBJ2-1; d_gene: TRBD2; CDR3aa: CASRTPGLAGYNEQFF; CDR3nt: TGCGCCAGCAGAACCCCGGGACTAGCGGGCTACAATGAGCAGTTCTTC
v_gene: TRBV27; abundance: .; j_gene: TRBJ1-1; d_gene: .; CDR3aa: CASSLRCDTEAFF; CDR3nt: TGTGCCAGCAGTCTCAGGTGTGACACTGAAGCTTTCTTT
v_gene: TRBV7-8; abundance: .; j_gene: TRBJ2-2; d_gene: .; CDR3aa: CASSFSRISVGELFF; CDR3nt: TGTGCCAGCAGCTTCTCCAGGATTAGCGTCGGGGAGCTGTTTTTT
v_gene: TRBV28; abundance: many; j_gene: TRBJ2-7; d_gene: TRBD2; CDR3aa: CASSLLAGGEQYF; CDR3nt: TGTGCCAGCAGTTTACTAGCGGGAGGGGAGCAGTACTTC
v_gene: TRBV11-1; abundance: .; j_gene: TRBJ2-1; d_gene: .; CDR3aa: CARSLAREGLYNEQFF; CDR3nt: TGCGCCCGCAGCTTAGCGCGGGAAGGGCTCTACAATGAGCAGTTCTTC
v_gene: TRBV11-2; abundance: .; j_gene: TRBJ2-5; d_gene: .; CDR3aa: CASQVPGSAGIQYF; CDR3nt: TGTGCCAGCCAAGTCCCGGGGAGCGCCGGAATCCAATACTTC
v_gene: TRBV29-1; abundance: .; j_gene: TRBJ2-7; d_gene: .; CDR3aa: CSVEDLVGVSEQYF; CDR3nt: TGCAGCGTTGAAGACCTAGTGGGAGTCTCCGAGCAATACTTC
v_gene: TRBV6-2/TRBV6-3; abundance: .; j_gene: TRBJ2-7; d_gene: .; CDR3aa: CASSSGESSYEQYF; CDR3nt: TGTGCCAGCAGTTCGGGAGAGAGCTCCTACGAACAGTACTTC
v_gene: TRBV29-1; abundance: .; j_gene: TRBJ2-1; d_gene: TRBD1; CDR3aa: CSADPDRGDEQFF; CDR3nt: TGCAGCGCGGACCCGGACAGGGGAGATGAGCAGTTCTTC
v_gene: TRBV11-2; abundance: .; j_gene: TRBJ2-1; d_gene: .; CDR3aa: CASSSRQEPYNEQFF; CDR3nt: TGTGCCAGCAGCTCCCGACAGGAACCCTATAATGAGCAGTTCTTC
v_gene: TRBV6-1; abundance: .; j_gene: TRBJ2-7; d_gene: .; CDR3aa: CASSGVPYEQYF; CDR3nt: TGTGCCAGCAGTGGAGTGCCATACGAGCAGTACTTC